The 21 T cell receptor beta chains below all came from one sample that was sequenced in a study of shared clonotypes between healthy human individuals. The protocol was immunoSEQ multiplex PCR, while the TCRdb copy is restricted to in-frame clones and leaves out a portion. The sample contains about 1 million clones, 65% to 80% of which appear only once. The sequencing sample was made of memory CD4+ T cells sorted from blood. Subset: CD45RA-negative fraction. Source of these receptors: a man younger than 30 in good health.

This clone appeared once. V and J are TRBV6-1 and TRBJ1-2, with D tentatively TRBD1 (5 bases). The ends were cut back, 0 bases at V and 4 bases at J, with 9 bases in the middle. The CDR3 is 14 residues long. In germline, CDR1 is MNHNS, CDR2 SASEGT. The DNA of the CDR3 is TGTGCCAGCAGTGAAGCGTGGCAGGGCTATGGCTACACCTTC. The encoded protein is CASSEAWQGYGYTF.

This chain connects TRBV7-9 to TRBJ2-6; D not certain. The CDR3 is 13 amino acids. Germline V gene lookup returns CDR1 SEHNR and CDR2 FQNEAQ (reference sequence). The germline V and J ends were trimmed by 0 bases and 4 bases, with 1 base remaining between them. CDR3 DNA sequence: TGTGCCAGCAGCTTAGCCGGGGCCAACGTCCTGACTTTC. The encoded protein is CASSLAGANVLTF.

The V gene is TRBV7-2, the J gene TRBJ2-7, with D possibly matching TRBD1 (6 bases). V lost 5 bases and J 3 bases, leaving 14 bases between the germline ends. The CDR3 sequence is 14 residues long. Germline CDR1 and CDR2: SGHTA and FQGNSA. CDR3 in DNA: TGTGCCAGCAGCCCGACGGGACACCACTACGAGCAGTACTTC. It is translated as CASSPTGHHYEQYF.

This clone was seen once. The chain links TRBV5-1 to TRBJ2-5; 12 nucleotides match TRBD1. V was pared by 4 bases and J by 5 bases, with 9 bases of the junction left unmatched. This CDR3 is 16 amino acids long. Germline CDR1 reads SGHRS; CDR2 reads YFSETQ. The DNA for the CDR3 is TGCGCCAGCAGCCAGACCGGGACAGGGGGCGGGGAGACCCAGTACTTC. It translates to CASSQTGTGGGETQYF.

Regarding this clone: The same CDR3 arises from other DNA sequences in this sample as well. The genes are TRBV6-1 and TRBJ1-1; D unclear. Per the germline V gene, CDR1 is MNHNS and CDR2 is SASEGT. V dropped 6 bases and J dropped 0 bases, with 8 bases sitting between them. The CDR3 has 13 amino acids. The CDR3 is CASSATLNTEAFF. The CDR3 DNA sequence: TGTGCCAGCAGCGCTACTTTGAACACTGAAGCTTTCTTT.

This rearrangement joins TRBV7-2 to TRBJ2-6; D is unresolved. Trimming removed 1 base at V and 6 bases at J, with 13 bases between. The CDR3 is made up of 16 amino acids. CDR1 is SGHTA, CDR2 FQGNSA, per germline. This CDR3 is CASSLEAGSQANVLTF. For the CDR3, the DNA is TGTGCCAGCAGCTTAGAAGCCGGGTCTCAGGCCAACGTCCTGACTTTC.

This clone was found many times. V is TRBV5-5 and J is TRBJ1-1; 7 bases align to TRBD1. Losses at the gene ends were 0 bases for V and 3 bases for J; bases not matched to a gene: 5. Germline V gives CDR1 SGHKS, CDR2 YYEKEE (reference sequence). CDR3 length: 15 residues. The CDR3 region has the DNA TGTGCCAGCAGCTTGGGGGACAGTTTGGACACTGAAGCTTTCTTT. Its translation: CASSLGDSLDTEAFF.

This clone was counted ten times or more. This sequence joins TRBV6-1 and TRBJ2-5; possible D gene TRBD2, 6 bases. V dropped 7 bases and J dropped 10 bases, with 16 bases sitting between them. The CDR3 loop spans 12 amino acids. Germline V gene lookup returns CDR1 MNHNS and CDR2 SASEGT. Written as DNA, the CDR3 is TGTGCCAGCAAGAAGGGAGTGGGGGGCCAGTACTTC. Its translation is CASKKGVGGQYF.

J is TRBJ2-7 and V is TRBV5-1; maybe TRBD2 (6 bases). Germline V CDR1 and CDR2: SGHRS, YFSETQ. The V and J ends lost 1 base and 1 base respectively, with 15 bases between them. This CDR3 comprises 16 residues. In DNA, the CDR3 is TGCGCCAGCAGCTTGATCGCGGCTAGCGATTCCTACGAGCAGTACTTC. Its translation: CASSLIAASDSYEQYF.

V and J are TRBV7-2 and TRBJ2-2, with D maybe TRBD2 (6 bases). V lost 5 bases to trimming and J lost 3 bases, with 19 bases between them. CDR1 and CDR2 (germline): SGHTA, FQGNSA. The CDR3 has 17 amino acids. CDR3 residues: CASSLTGGSGYTGELFF. In DNA form, the CDR3 reads TGTGCCAGCAGCCTGACTGGGGGTAGCGGTTACACCGGGGAGCTGTTTTTT.

J is TRBJ1-2 and V is TRBV10-3; 10 bases fit TRBD1. V lost 4 bases, J lost 5 bases, and 4 bases stayed unmatched. The CDR3 extends over 14 amino acids. In germline, CDR1 is ENHRY, CDR2 SYGVKD. CDR3 sequence: CAISGGQGTYGYTF. The CDR3 DNA follows: TGTGCCATCAGTGGGGGACAGGGGACTTATGGCTACACCTTC.

J is TRBJ1-3 and V is TRBV7-9; D not resolved. This CDR3 region has 19 residues. Trimming took 5 bases from V and 3 from J, leaving 26 bases between them. From germline, CDR1 is SEHNR and CDR2 FQNEAQ (reference sequence). CDR3 coding DNA: TGTGCCAGCAGCCAAAACAGCGGCTTGGTCTCCCGGCATGGAAACACCATATATTTT. Protein product: CASSQNSGLVSRHGNTIYF.

This CDR3 reads CASSPSEGTPLHF. CDR3 in DNA: TGTGCCAGCAGCCCGAGCGAGGGGACACCCCTCCACTTT. The chain combines TRBV7-9 with TRBJ1-6; perhaps TRBD1 as D (5 bases). The V end was cut by 5 bases, the J end by 11 bases, with 13 bases between. This CDR3 is built from 13 residues. Germline CDR1 is SEHNR and CDR2 is FQNEAQ (reference sequence).

This clone was observed a few times. V and J are TRBV5-4 and TRBJ1-5, with D hard to call. The germline gives CDR1 SGHNT, CDR2 YYREEE (reference sequence). V was trimmed by 4 bases and J by 3 bases, leaving 14 bases between them. The CDR3 sequence is 15 residues long. The CDR3 is CASSEGQLVNQPQHF. For the CDR3, the DNA is TGTGCCAGCAGCGAAGGGCAGCTCGTCAATCAGCCCCAGCATTTT.

A few counts support this clone. The V call is TRBV5-8, the J call TRBJ1-4; D unresolved. V shed 0 bases and J shed 8 bases, with 11 bases lying between them. The length of the CDR3 is 14 residues. CDR1 SGHTS and CDR2 YDEGEE come from the germline V gene. The CDR3 here is CASSLGQVGEKLFF. Here the CDR3 DNA reads TGTGCCAGCAGCTTGGGCCAGGTTGGCGAAAAACTGTTTTTT.

This chain uses TRBV10-3 with TRBJ1-1; TRBD1 matches 9 bases. The germline V gene encodes CDR1 ENHRY and CDR2 SYGVKD. V was pared by 6 bases and J by 4 bases, with 6 bases of the junction left unmatched. The CDR3 totals 14 residues. The CDR3 sequence: CAIRAGTGPTEAFF. The CDR3 DNA is TGTGCCATCAGAGCCGGGACAGGGCCCACTGAAGCTTTCTTT.

This clone was seen just once. The chain carries TRBV4-1 and TRBJ1-2, with D possibly matching TRBD1 (5 bases). Trimming removed 0 bases from V and 11 bases from J, with 19 bases in between. Germline CDR1 is MGHRA and CDR2 is YSYEKL. The CDR3 extends over 15 amino acids. The CDR3 DNA follows: TGCGCCAGCAGCCAAGATCTAGGAAGGGTCAGGGAGTACACCTTC. This sequence encodes CASSQDLGRVREYTF.

The chain is built from TRBV12-5 and TRBJ2-1; 9 positions match TRBD2. V shed 4 bases, J shed 5 bases, and the junction held 6 bases outside the gene matches. Germline CDR1 reads LGHNT; CDR2 reads FRNRAP. This CDR3 comprises 15 residues. The CDR3 DNA is TGTGCTAGTGGTTACCCTTCTAGCGGGGACAATGAGCAGTTCTTC. Its protein product is CASGYPSSGDNEQFF.

V is TRBV9 and J is TRBJ2-2, with D perhaps TRBD2 (5 bases). Germline V gene sequence: CDR1 SGDLS, CDR2 YYNGEE. Trimming took off 4 bases at V and 0 bases at J, with 7 bases between the two ends. The CDR3 totals 14 residues. CDR3 nucleotide sequence: TGTGCCAGCAGCCCGGACTCGAACACCGGGGAGCTGTTTTTT. It specifies CASSPDSNTGELFF.

Regarding this clone: Other DNA variants within this sample encode the same CDR3. The V and J genes are TRBV19 and TRBJ2-7, with TRBD1 identical over 11 bases. The CDR3 consists of 14 residues. V was pared by 4 bases and J by 4 bases, with 3 bases of the junction left unmatched. Per the germline V gene, CDR1 is LNHDA and CDR2 is SQIVND (reference sequence). This chain's CDR3 is CASSNRDRGYEQYF. CDR3 sequence (DNA): TGTGCCAGTAGTAACCGGGACAGGGGGTACGAGCAGTACTTC.

V is TRBV5-1 and J is TRBJ2-3, with D uncertain. This CDR3 is 13 amino acids long. Germline-derived CDR1 and CDR2 are SGHRS and YFSETQ. V was trimmed by 4 bases and J by 2 bases, leaving 8 bases between them. The CDR3 reads CASSNQDTDTQYF. DNA of the CDR3: TGCGCCAGCAGCAACCAGGACACAGATACGCAGTATTTT.